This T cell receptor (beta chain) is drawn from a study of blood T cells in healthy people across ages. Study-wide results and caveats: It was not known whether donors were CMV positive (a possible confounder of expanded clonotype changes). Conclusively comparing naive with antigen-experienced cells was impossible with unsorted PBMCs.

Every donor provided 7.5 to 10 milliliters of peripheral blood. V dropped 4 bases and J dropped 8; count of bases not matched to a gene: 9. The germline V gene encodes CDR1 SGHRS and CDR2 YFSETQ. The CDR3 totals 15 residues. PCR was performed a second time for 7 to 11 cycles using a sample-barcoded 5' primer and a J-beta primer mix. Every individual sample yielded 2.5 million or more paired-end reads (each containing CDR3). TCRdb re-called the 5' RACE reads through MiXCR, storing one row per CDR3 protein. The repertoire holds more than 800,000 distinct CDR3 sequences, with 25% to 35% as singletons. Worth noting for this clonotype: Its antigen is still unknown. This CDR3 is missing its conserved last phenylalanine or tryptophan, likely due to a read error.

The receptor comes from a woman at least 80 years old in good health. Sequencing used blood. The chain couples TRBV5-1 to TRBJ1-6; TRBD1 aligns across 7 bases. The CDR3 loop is CASSPIYQGDSPLHV. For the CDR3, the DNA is TGCGCCAGCAGCCCGATCTACCAGGGGGATTCACCCCTCCACGTT.